The clone carrying this T cell receptor (beta chain) was detected only once. This specimen comes from a study of somatic mutations in cytotoxic T cells in rheumatoid arthritis. This table comes from immunoSEQ multiplex PCR, and its TCRdb copy is limited to in-frame clones, with some not included. The sample shows 5,500 to 6,000 clones, around 80% of them seen only once. The CDR3 is 14 residues long. The V and J ends lost 2 bases and 4 bases respectively, with 12 bases between them. Germline CDR1 is SQVTM and CDR2 is ANQGSEA. Sequencing was performed on CD8+ T cells sorted from blood. The rearrangement links TRBV29-1 to TRBJ1-5; tentative D call: TRBD1 (5 bases). This clonotype was obtained from an adult with rheumatoid arthritis. The CDR3 DNA reads as TGCAGCGTTGAATATCCGGGACTGAATCAGCCCCAGCATTTT. This codes for CSVEYPGLNQPQHF.